This is a list of T cell receptor beta chains from one sample in a study of T cell repertoires in cytomegalovirus infection. In TCRdb, the reads were re-called with MiXCR into one record per CDR3 protein. The sample carries around 180,000 distinct CDR3 sequences, 28% recorded once. Sequenced: PBMCs. The receptors were sampled from a human donor in good health (CMV status not recorded). Some clones in this sample may be carry-over from other donors' samples. Both conserved end residues are part of each CDR3. The D gene is left open where the match is weak. Part of the rows lack a size; the others show once, few, many or a class for expanded clones.

>NA|few|TRBJ1-2|TRBV5-1
CASSLAERSYGYTF
TGCGCCAGCAGCTTGGCCGAGCGGAGCTATGGCTACACCTTC
>TRBD1|NA|TRBJ1-1|TRBV2
CASSDRTGGTEAFF
TGTGCCAGCAGTGACCGAACAGGGGGCACTGAAGCTTTCTTT
>NA|few|TRBJ1-2|TRBV2
CASSEGGQRYTF
TGTGCCAGCAGTGAAGGAGGGCAGCGCTACACCTTC
>NA|NA|TRBJ1-3|TRBV12-3/TRBV12-4
CASSFPTIYF
TGTGCCAGCAGTTTTCCGACCATATATTTT
>NA|NA|TRBJ2-7|TRBV12-3/TRBV12-4
CASSRERGSSYEQYF
TGTGCCAGCAGTCGAGAAAGGGGGAGCTCCTACGAGCAGTACTTC
>NA|few|TRBJ1-1|TRBV7-2
CASSPDGQNTEAFF
TGTGCCAGCAGCCCAGACGGACAGAACACTGAAGCTTTCTTT
>NA|NA|TRBJ1-1|TRBV19
CASSTGRNTEAFF
TGTGCCAGTAGTACAGGACGCAACACTGAAGCTTTCTTT
>NA|few|TRBJ2-2|TRBV6-5
CASSYGAATGGELFF
TGTGCCAGCAGTTATGGCGCCGCAACGGGCGGGGAGCTGTTTTTT
>NA|NA|TRBJ2-1|TRBV20-1
CSAASGGAGSNEQFF
TGCAGTGCCGCCTCAGGAGGGGCCGGGAGTAATGAGCAGTTCTTC
>TRBD2|few|TRBJ2-3|TRBV7-9
CASSPGTSGGTTDTQYF
TGTGCCAGCAGCCCCGGGACTAGCGGGGGGACCACAGATACGCAGTATTTT
>NA|NA|TRBJ1-1|TRBV11-2
CASSSAGTGKAFF
TGTGCCAGCAGCTCCGCTGGCACGGGAAAAGCTTTCTTT
>NA|NA|TRBJ1-1|TRBV12-3/TRBV12-4
CASRPRVHHEAFF
TGTGCCAGCAGGCCTAGGGTTCATCACGAGGCTTTCTTT
>NA|few|TRBJ1-2|TRBV29-1
CSAVDANYGYTF
TGCAGCGCAGTAGACGCTAACTATGGCTACACCTTC
>NA|few|TRBJ1-5|TRBV6-1
CASSEGEGVLKSNQPQHF
TGTGCCAGCAGTGAAGGAGAAGGGGTCCTGAAAAGCAATCAGCCCCAGCATTTT
>NA|many|TRBJ2-5|TRBV7-2
CASSSFGGFETQYF
TGTGCCAGCAGCTCATTCGGGGGCTTTGAGACCCAGTACTTC
>NA|many|TRBJ2-3|TRBV7-6
CASSLLRGDTQYF
TGTGCCAGCAGCTTACTCAGGGGAGATACGCAGTATTTT
>TRBD2|NA|TRBJ2-3|TRBV12-3/TRBV12-4
CASSLARLLAGTDTQYF
TGTGCCAGCAGTTTAGCCCGACTACTAGCGGGAACAGATACGCAGTATTTT
>NA|many|TRBJ1-6|TRBV7-3
CASSLSPGLNSPLHF
TGTGCCAGCAGCTTATCCCCAGGCCTTAATTCACCCCTCCACTTT
>TRBD1|NA|TRBJ1-5|TRBV5-4
CASSLQGAHQPQHF
TGTGCCAGCAGCTTACAGGGGGCACATCAGCCCCAGCATTTT
>NA|many|TRBJ2-3|TRBV7-3
CASSPRSAGDTQYF
TGTGCCAGCAGCCCCCGAAGTGCGGGAGATACGCAGTATTTT
>NA|many|TRBJ2-7|TRBV7-2
CASSLGGGKDEQYF
TGTGCCAGCAGCTTGGGGGGGGGCAAGGACGAGCAGTACTTC
>NA|many|TRBJ2-7|TRBV12-3/TRBV12-4
CASSLRGRDEQYF
TGTGCCAGCAGTTTACGAGGGAGAGACGAGCAGTACTTC
>TRBD1|NA|TRBJ1-1|TRBV6-6
CASNRGQGLTEAFF
TGTGCCAGTAACAGGGGACAGGGGTTAACTGAAGCTTTCTTT
>NA|few|TRBJ1-5|TRBV2
CASSAFTGNSNQPQHF
TGTGCCAGCAGTGCCTTCACAGGGAACAGCAATCAGCCCCAGCATTTT
>NA|few|TRBJ2-5|TRBV20-1
CSAYPTGVGGGDGETQYF
TGCAGTGCTTATCCGACAGGGGTCGGCGGGGGGGACGGGGAGACCCAGTACTTC
>NA|few|TRBJ1-1|TRBV12-3/TRBV12-4
CASSLIQNTEAFF
TGTGCCAGCAGTTTGATACAGAACACTGAAGCTTTCTTT
>TRBD2|many|TRBJ2-3|TRBV20-1
CSARDLLAGHTDTQYF
TGCAGTGCTAGAGATCTCCTAGCGGGCCACACAGATACGCAGTATTTT
>TRBD1|few|TRBJ1-1|TRBV11-1
CASSLNMGTGYLGTEAFF
TGTGCCAGCAGCTTAAATATGGGGACAGGGTACCTGGGCACTGAAGCTTTCTTT
>TRBD2|many|TRBJ2-1|TRBV28
CASSPGTSGVNEQFF
TGTGCCAGCAGTCCCGGGACTAGCGGGGTGAATGAGCAGTTCTTC
>TRBD1|many|TRBJ1-1|TRBV12-3/TRBV12-4
CASSKGQGEEAFF
TGTGCCAGCAGTAAGGGACAGGGGGAAGAAGCTTTCTTT
>NA|few|TRBJ2-7|TRBV5-1
CASSSGISLDEQYF
TGCGCCAGCAGCTCCGGAATTTCTCTTGACGAGCAGTACTTC
>NA|NA|TRBJ2-5|TRBV7-3
CASSLSHQETQYF
TGTGCCAGCAGCTTAAGTCACCAAGAGACCCAGTACTTC
>NA|many|TRBJ1-2|TRBV12-3/TRBV12-4
CASSLGDGYTF
TGTGCCAGCAGTTTAGGAGATGGCTACACCTTC
>NA|few|TRBJ2-2|TRBV2
CASLGDANTGELFF
TGTGCCAGCCTTGGCGACGCGAACACCGGGGAGCTGTTTTTT
>NA|NA|TRBJ1-1|TRBV3-1
CASSPIKGGVNTEAFF
TGTGCCAGCAGCCCAATTAAGGGAGGGGTGAACACTGAAGCTTTCTTT
>NA|NA|TRBJ1-1|TRBV7-8
CASSPRPGRTTTEAFF
TGTGCCAGCAGCCCCCGCCCGGGACGGACGACCACTGAAGCTTTCTTT
>NA|NA|TRBJ2-7|TRBV29-1
CSVARGYEQYF
TGCAGCGTTGCCAGGGGATACGAGCAGTACTTC
>NA|many|TRBJ1-1|TRBV19
CASSSRDLLNTEAFF
TGTGCCAGTAGTTCCCGGGACCTACTGAACACTGAAGCTTTCTTT
>NA|few|TRBJ1-6|TRBV6-6
CASSYATAADSPLHF
TGTGCCAGCAGTTACGCGACAGCCGCCGATTCACCCCTCCACTTT
>NA|many|TRBJ2-7|TRBV7-2
CASSALTGRGTYEQYF
TGTGCCAGCAGCGCCCTGACAGGGAGGGGAACCTACGAGCAGTACTTC
>NA|NA|TRBJ1-3|TRBV7-2
CASSLNGRDTIYF
TGTGCCAGCAGCTTAAACGGCCGGGACACCATATATTTT
>NA|many|TRBJ2-5|TRBV7-2
CASSSMGAGETQYF
TGTGCCAGCAGCTCAATGGGGGCGGGAGAGACCCAGTACTTC
>TRBD1|few|TRBJ2-3|TRBV19
CASSPRTGSYTDTQYF
TGTGCCAGTAGTCCACGGACAGGATCGTACACAGATACGCAGTATTTT
>NA|NA|TRBJ1-2|TRBV20-1
CSAREAGQHYGYTF
TGCAGTGCTAGAGAAGCGGGACAACACTATGGCTACACCTTC